A selection of T cell receptor beta chains follows, all from one sample in a study of cytomegalovirus exposure and HLA in healthy donors. The table came from immunoSEQ multiplex PCR; TCRdb's copy has only in-frame clones and leaves some out. The table has tens of thousands of clones, approximately 61% seen once. The sample was PBMCs. These receptors were obtained from a woman aged 50 to 65 in good health and CMV-seropositive. CDR3s include the opening cysteine and the closing phenylalanine or tryptophan. The D gene is left open where the match is weak. Size tells how often a clone was seen (once, few, many) or the class of an expanded clone, and some rows leave it out.

>TRBV30|TRBD2|TRBJ2-3|-
CAWSVWGGGVDTQYF
TGTGCCTGGAGTGTATGGGGCGGGGGGGTGGATACGCAGTATTTT
>TRBV5-6|-|TRBJ1-1|-
CASSRYSAQNTEAFF
TGTGCCAGCAGCCGTTACAGTGCCCAGAACACTGAAGCTTTCTTT
>TRBV9|-|TRBJ2-2|-
CASSSRLGENTGELFF
TGTGCCAGCAGCTCAAGACTAGGGGAGAACACCGGGGAGCTGTTTTTT
>TRBV9|-|TRBJ2-3|-
CASTPTGPDTQYF
TGTGCCAGCACTCCTACAGGGCCCGATACGCAGTATTTT
>TRBV5-5|-|TRBJ1-3|few
CASSEGTTGNTIYF
TGTGCCAGCAGCGAAGGGACAACTGGAAACACCATATATTTT
>TRBV6-1|-|TRBJ1-1|-
CASSFPVTEAFF
TGTGCCAGCAGCTTCCCGGTCACTGAAGCTTTCTTT
>TRBV6-1|TRBD1|TRBJ1-3|few
CASSDWTGTGNTIYF
TGTGCCAGCAGTGATTGGACAGGGACTGGAAACACCATATATTTT
>TRBV29-1|-|TRBJ2-7|-
CSVETANDIWGTSGEQYF
TGCAGCGTTGAAACGGCGAATGACATATGGGGGACTTCTGGGGAGCAGTACTTC
>TRBV2|-|TRBJ2-6|once
CASRGAGANVLTF
TGTGCCAGCAGGGGGGCCGGGGCCAACGTCCTGACTTTC
>TRBV2|TRBD1|TRBJ2-3|-
CASNLDRVKLLSTDTQYF
TGTGCCAGCAACTTGGACAGGGTAAAACTTTTAAGCACAGATACGCAGTATTTT
>TRBV2|TRBD1|TRBJ1-5|-
CARDRVQQPQHF
TGTGCCAGAGACAGGGTCCAACAGCCCCAGCATTTT
>TRBV27|-|TRBJ1-5|-
CASSLEGTDQPQHF
TGTGCCAGCAGTTTAGAGGGAACGGATCAGCCCCAGCATTTT
>TRBV6-1|-|TRBJ1-4|few
CASKGNREGEKLFF
TGTGCCAGCAAGGGGAACAGGGAGGGTGAAAAACTGTTTTTT
>TRBV28|TRBD2|TRBJ2-5|-
CASSPRASGAGTQYF
TGTGCCAGCAGTCCCAGGGCTAGCGGGGCAGGGACCCAGTACTTC
>TRBV10-1|TRBD1|TRBJ1-2|-
CASSETWTGPEQFF
TGCGCCAGCAGTGAGACATGGACAGGGCCGGAGCAATTTTTC
>TRBV19|TRBD1|TRBJ1-1|-
CASSIGTGNTEAFF
TGTGCCAGTAGTATCGGGACAGGGAACACTGAAGCTTTCTTT
>TRBV6-1|-|TRBJ1-5|-
CASSEAVGRAMRQPQHF
TGTGCCAGCAGTGAAGCGGTCGGGAGGGCGATGCGTCAGCCCCAGCATTTT
>TRBV18|-|TRBJ1-1|-
CASSPVVSEAFF
TGTGCCAGCTCACCCGTCGTATCTGAAGCTTTCTTT
>TRBV6-1|-|TRBJ2-1|-
CASSGTLWMLNEQFF
TGTGCCAGCAGTGGGACTCTTTGGATGCTTAATGAGCAGTTCTTC